This T cell receptor beta chain originates from a study of blood T cells in healthy people across ages. In the study overall: Template switching retrieved approximately one barcoded beta molecule for each two T cells. General observations from the study: Comparison with aged donors showed that long-lived donors had more naive CD4+ cells and higher diversity. Getting older went along with TCR beta diversity per million T cells dropping roughly linearly.

In regard to this clonotype: Its antigen is undetermined.

For the second PCR, which ran for roughly 7 to 11 cycles, a sample-barcoded 5' primer and a J-beta primer mix were used. MiXCR, run by TCRdb on the 5' RACE reads, gives a single entry per CDR3 protein. The table has around 1.1 million distinct CDR3 sequences, around two fifths seen once; the top ten hold roughly 14%. Isolated per sample were at least 7 million PBMCs. Germline values: CDR1 LNHNV, CDR2 YYDKDF (reference sequence). The V gene lost 2 bases and the J gene lost 0 bases, with 4 bases spanning the gap. The CDR3 length is 13 residues. The clonotype was recovered from a man between 18 and 35 years old in good health. The chain links TRBV15 to TRBJ1-1; D is unclear. Input material: blood. DNA of the CDR3: TGTGCCACCAGCAGAAAGGTGAACACTGAAGCTTTCTTT. This encodes CATSRKVNTEAFF. Supplemented by reference TRBV15 and TRBJ1-1, the full variable domain reads DAMVIQNPRYQVTQFGKPVTLSCSQTLNHNVMYWYQQKSSQAPKLLFHYYDKDFNNEADTPDNFQSRRPNTSFCFLDIRSPGLGDTAMYLCATSRKVNTEAFFGQGTRLTVV.